The rows below give T cell receptor beta chains drawn from one sample of a study of T cell responses to AZD1222 COVID-19 vaccine. Method: immunoSEQ multiplex PCR; TCRdb's copy keeps in-frame clones and lacks some. Of roughly 150,000 clones listed, about 87% were seen once; the top ten hold approximately 9%. Specimen: peripheral blood, collected 28 days after the second AZD1222 dose. The source is an adult who received the AZD1222 COVID-19 vaccine. CDR3s include the opening cysteine and the closing phenylalanine or tryptophan. Each record gives: clone size, D gene, V gene, J gene, CDR3 protein, CDR3 DNA. A D gene is named only where the DNA matches it firmly. Some rows have no size entry. The others give once, few or many, or a class for an expanded clone.

size: .
D: .
V: TRBV2
J: TRBJ1-2
CDR3: CASSLVHDGYTF
DNA: TGTGCCAGCAGTTTAGTACACGATGGCTACACCTTC

size: once
D: .
V: TRBV14
J: TRBJ2-1
CDR3: CASSQGAGVYNEQFF
DNA: TGTGCCAGCAGCCAAGGGGCAGGGGTCTACAATGAGCAGTTCTTC

size: few
D: TRBD1
V: TRBV9
J: TRBJ2-7
CDR3: CASSPTGQGAYEQYF
DNA: TGTGCCAGCTCACCAACAGGACAGGGGGCGTACGAGCAGTACTTC

size: .
D: .
V: TRBV7-8
J: TRBJ2-2
CDR3: CASSLALGFRGTGELFF
DNA: TGTGCCAGCAGCTTAGCCCTGGGGTTTAGGGGCACCGGGGAGCTGTTTTTT

size: .
D: .
V: TRBV5-8
J: TRBJ1-5
CDR3: CASTPGQYPNQPQHF
DNA: TGTGCCAGCACCCCTGGACAGTACCCCAATCAGCCCCAGCATTTT

size: .
D: TRBD2
V: TRBV5-1
J: TRBJ2-3
CDR3: CASSYGLGTDTQYF
DNA: TGCGCCAGCAGCTACGGACTAGGCACAGATACGCAGTATTTT

size: .
D: TRBD2
V: TRBV24-1
J: TRBJ2-1
CDR3: CATSDLSRGSGRNNEQFF
DNA: TGTGCCACCAGTGATTTGAGCCGAGGTAGCGGGAGAAACAATGAGCAGTTCTTC

size: .
D: .
V: TRBV29-1
J: TRBJ1-2
CDR3: CSVEDPTDNYGYTF
DNA: TGCAGCGTTGAAGACCCGACAGATAACTATGGCTACACCTTC

size: once
D: .
V: TRBV5-4
J: TRBJ1-1
CDR3: CASVVSGSGTEAFF
DNA: TGTGCCAGTGTAGTATCAGGATCAGGCACTGAAGCTTTCTTT

size: few
D: .
V: TRBV29-1
J: TRBJ2-3
CDR3: CSVEKWLRTDTQYF
DNA: TGCAGCGTTGAAAAATGGCTTAGAACAGATACGCAGTATTTT

size: .
D: TRBD1
V: TRBV5-4
J: TRBJ2-3
CDR3: CASSIYRGTDTQYF
DNA: TGTGCCAGCAGCATATACAGGGGAACAGATACGCAGTATTTT

size: .
D: .
V: TRBV7-9
J: TRBJ1-3
CDR3: CASSSAGSSGNTIYF
DNA: TGTGCCAGCAGCTCAGCGGGGTCCTCTGGAAACACCATATATTTT

size: .
D: TRBD1
V: TRBV18
J: TRBJ2-2
CDR3: CASSPQQGAIGELFF
DNA: TGTGCCAGCTCACCTCAACAGGGGGCAATCGGGGAGCTGTTTTTT

size: .
D: .
V: TRBV5-6
J: TRBJ2-7
CDR3: CASHFLAGVGEQYF
DNA: TGTGCCAGCCACTTCTTGGCAGGGGTGGGCGAGCAGTACTTC

size: .
D: TRBD2
V: TRBV2
J: TRBJ2-3
CDR3: CASSGLVNTDTQYF
DNA: TGTGCCAGCAGCGGACTAGTTAATACAGATACGCAGTATTTT

size: once
D: .
V: TRBV19
J: TRBJ2-5
CDR3: CASSKKTGTKETQYF
DNA: TGTGCCAGTAGTAAAAAAACGGGGACAAAAGAGACCCAGTACTTC

size: few
D: .
V: TRBV6-2/TRBV6-3
J: TRBJ2-2
CDR3: CASSWNPLNTGELFF
DNA: TGTGCCAGCAGTTGGAACCCTTTGAACACCGGGGAGCTGTTTTTT

size: .
D: .
V: TRBV19
J: TRBJ1-2
CDR3: CASSIEGVRGYTF
DNA: TGTGCCAGTAGTATAGAGGGGGTGCGTGGCTACACCTTC

size: .
D: .
V: TRBV7-8
J: TRBJ1-1
CDR3: CASSQRRMNTEAFF
DNA: TGTGCCAGCAGCCAGAGGAGGATGAACACTGAAGCTTTCTTT

size: .
D: .
V: TRBV7-3
J: TRBJ2-1
CDR3: CASSLEASSAEQFF
DNA: TGTGCCAGCAGCTTAGAAGCGTCGTCCGCCGAGCAGTTCTTC

size: .
D: TRBD2
V: TRBV3-1/TRBV3-2
J: TRBJ2-3
CDR3: CASSHSLAGVTDTQYF
DNA: TGTGCCAGCAGCCACTCCCTAGCGGGAGTTACAGATACGCAGTATTTT

size: .
D: .
V: TRBV3-1/TRBV3-2
J: TRBJ2-1
CDR3: CASSQWLNNEQFF
DNA: TGTGCCAGCAGCCAGTGGCTAAACAATGAGCAGTTCTTC

size: .
D: .
V: TRBV6-2/TRBV6-3
J: TRBJ2-7
CDR3: CASSTFTQEQYF
DNA: TGTGCCAGCAGTACCTTCACCCAAGAGCAGTACTTC

size: .
D: .
V: TRBV6-6
J: TRBJ2-3
CDR3: CASSPDRRTDTQYF
DNA: TGTGCCAGCAGTCCTGACAGGAGAACAGATACGCAGTATTTT

size: .
D: TRBD2
V: TRBV28
J: TRBJ2-3
CDR3: CASLGGSTDTQYF
DNA: TGTGCCAGTCTGGGGGGGAGCACAGATACGCAGTATTTT

size: .
D: .
V: TRBV5-5
J: TRBJ2-5
CDR3: CASSLYGEETQYF
DNA: TGTGCCAGCAGCTTGTATGGAGAAGAGACCCAGTACTTC

size: .
D: .
V: TRBV2
J: TRBJ1-2
CDR3: CASARGGSIYGYTF
DNA: TGTGCCAGCGCCAGGGGAGGGTCCATCTATGGCTACACCTTC

size: .
D: .
V: TRBV7-2
J: TRBJ2-1
CDR3: CASSSLFIGGNEQFF
DNA: TGTGCCAGCAGCTCCCTTTTTATAGGGGGCAATGAGCAGTTCTTC

size: .
D: .
V: TRBV5-4
J: TRBJ2-2
CDR3: CASSFHTNTGELFF
DNA: TGTGCCAGCAGCTTTCACACGAACACCGGGGAGCTGTTTTTT

size: .
D: .
V: TRBV20-1
J: TRBJ1-4
CDR3: CSASEGTNEKLFF
DNA: TGCAGTGCTAGTGAGGGGACTAATGAAAAACTGTTTTTT